This TCR beta chain was sequenced during a study of T cell responses to AZD1222 COVID-19 vaccine. Study-wide results and caveats: Increased Spike-specific TCR breadth and depth were observed after two AZD1222 doses. Of spike-specific TCRs, nearly half reportedly target regions left unmutated in variants. White British donors predominated, females outnumbered males, and clonal diversity was possibly underestimated. Only five or six AZD1222 recipients tested seropositive at baseline.

For this clone: Its antigen remains unidentified.

The germline V gene has CDR1 KGHSH and CDR2 LQKENI. Trimming removed 3 bases at V and 0 bases at J, with 18 bases between. There are 17 residues in the CDR3. Here immunoSEQ multiplex PCR was the method, and the copy in TCRdb shows in-frame clones only, minus some. The sample holds over 100,000 clones, roughly 90% seen once. Sample: peripheral blood, taken on day 0 of AZD1222 vaccination. The chain uses TRBV18 and TRBJ2-7, with a tentative D call TRBD2 (5 bases). This TCR was recovered from an adult in good health. This CDR3 is CASSPFGQSTSSYEQYF. In DNA, the CDR3 is TGTGCCAGCTCACCCTTCGGGCAGTCAACTAGCTCCTACGAGCAGTACTTC.